This TCR beta chain was found in a study of T cell repertoires in cytomegalovirus infection. V lost 5 bases, J lost 5 bases, and 4 bases stayed unmatched. Germline V gene sequence: CDR1 SGHVS, CDR2 FNYEAQ. The length of the CDR3 is 13 residues. This clonotype was recorded many times. Its matching antigen is unknown. TCRdb reprocessed the reads with MiXCR, giving one entry per CDR3 protein. The data contain tens of thousands of distinct CDR3 sequences, about 40% of them singletons. V and J are TRBV7-6 and TRBJ2-5, with 8 nucleotides matching TRBD1. The clonotype was recovered from a human donor in good health (CMV status not recorded). Some clones in this sample may be carry-over from other donors' samples. Sequencing was performed on CD8+ T cells from cultured PBMCs, taken from culture after CMV antigen stimulation. CDR3 protein: CASSPDRVETQYF. The CDR3 nucleotides read TGTGCCAGCAGCCCGGACAGGGTTGAGACCCAGTACTTC.